A single T cell receptor (beta chain) is shown here with its context. There are 12 residues in the CDR3. Looked up from germline, CDR1 is KGHSH and CDR2 is LQKENI. V was shortened by 6 bases and J by 2 bases, with 8 bases between the two germline ends. The sample comes from a study of blood T cell repertoires in COVID-19. Study context: Sample material is recorded as cDNA or gDNA derived from T cells, B-cell-depleted T cells, or PBMCs.

Assay: immunoSEQ multiplex PCR; the TCRdb copy retains only in-frame clones and omits some. This repertoire shows over 200,000 clones, around 85% found once; its top ten account for 0.72%. V usage is TRBV18 and J usage is TRBJ2-7, with D tentatively TRBD2 (5 bases). This receptor was identified in a man aged 40-49 years with acute or convalescent COVID-19. The sample taken for sequencing was peripheral blood. The CDR3 nucleotides read TGTGCCAGCTCCTCCGGGACCTACGAGCAGTACTTC. This gives the protein CASSSGTYEQYF.